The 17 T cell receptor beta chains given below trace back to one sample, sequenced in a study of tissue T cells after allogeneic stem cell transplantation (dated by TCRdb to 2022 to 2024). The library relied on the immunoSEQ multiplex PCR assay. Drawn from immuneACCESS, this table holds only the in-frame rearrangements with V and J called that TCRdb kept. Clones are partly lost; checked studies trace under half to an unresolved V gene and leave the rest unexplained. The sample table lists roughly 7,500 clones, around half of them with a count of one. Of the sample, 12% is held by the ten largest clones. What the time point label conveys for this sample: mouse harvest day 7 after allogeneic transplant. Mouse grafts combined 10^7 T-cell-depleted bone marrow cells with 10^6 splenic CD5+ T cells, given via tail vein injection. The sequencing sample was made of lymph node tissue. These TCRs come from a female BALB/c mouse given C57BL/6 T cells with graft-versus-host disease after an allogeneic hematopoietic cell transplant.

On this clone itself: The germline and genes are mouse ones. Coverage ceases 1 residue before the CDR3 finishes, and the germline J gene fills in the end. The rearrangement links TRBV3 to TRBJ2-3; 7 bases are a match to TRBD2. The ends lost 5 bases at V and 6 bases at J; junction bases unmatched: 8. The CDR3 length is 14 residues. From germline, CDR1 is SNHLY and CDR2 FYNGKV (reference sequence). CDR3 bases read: TGTGCCAGCAGCCCGGGACTGAGGAGGGAAACGCTGTAT. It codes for CASSPGLRRETLY. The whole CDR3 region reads CASSPGLRRETLYF.

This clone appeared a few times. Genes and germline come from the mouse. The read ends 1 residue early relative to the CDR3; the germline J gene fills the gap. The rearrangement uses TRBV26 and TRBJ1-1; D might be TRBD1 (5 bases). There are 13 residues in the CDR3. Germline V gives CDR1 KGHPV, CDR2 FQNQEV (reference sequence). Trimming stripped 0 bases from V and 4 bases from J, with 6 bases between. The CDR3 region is CASSLSGVTEVFF. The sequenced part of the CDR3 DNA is TGTGCCAGCAGTCTGTCAGGGGTCACAGAAGTCTTC.

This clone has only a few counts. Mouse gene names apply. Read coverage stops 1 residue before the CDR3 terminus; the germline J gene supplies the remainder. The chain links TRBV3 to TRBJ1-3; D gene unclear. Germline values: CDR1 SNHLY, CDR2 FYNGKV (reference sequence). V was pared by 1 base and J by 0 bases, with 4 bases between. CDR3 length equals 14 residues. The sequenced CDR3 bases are TGTGCCAGCAGCTTAGACGGTTCTGGAAATACGCTCTAT. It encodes CASSLDGSGNTLY. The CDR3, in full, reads CASSLDGSGNTLYF.

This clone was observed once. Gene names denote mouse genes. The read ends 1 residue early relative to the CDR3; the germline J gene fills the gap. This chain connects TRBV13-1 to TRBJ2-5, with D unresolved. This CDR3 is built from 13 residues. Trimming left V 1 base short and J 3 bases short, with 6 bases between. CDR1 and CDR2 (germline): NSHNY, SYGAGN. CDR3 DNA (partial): TGTGCCAGCAGTGATACAGCACAAGACACCCAGTAC. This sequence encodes CASSDTAQDTQY. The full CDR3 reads CASSDTAQDTQYF.

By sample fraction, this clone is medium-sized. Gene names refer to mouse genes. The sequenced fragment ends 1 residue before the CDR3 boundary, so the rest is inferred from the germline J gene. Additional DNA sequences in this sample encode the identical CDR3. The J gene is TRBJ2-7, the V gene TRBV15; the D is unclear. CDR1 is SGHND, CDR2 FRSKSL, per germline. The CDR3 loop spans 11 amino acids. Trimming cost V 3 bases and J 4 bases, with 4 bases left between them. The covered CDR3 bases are TGTGCCAGCAGTTTGGGGTATGAACAGTAC. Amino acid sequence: CASSLGYEQY. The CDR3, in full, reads CASSLGYEQYF.

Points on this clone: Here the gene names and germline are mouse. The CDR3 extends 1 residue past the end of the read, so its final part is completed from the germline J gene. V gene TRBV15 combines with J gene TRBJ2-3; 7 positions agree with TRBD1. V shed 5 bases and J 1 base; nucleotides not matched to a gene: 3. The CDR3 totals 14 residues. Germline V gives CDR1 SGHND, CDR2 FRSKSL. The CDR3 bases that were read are TGTGCCAGCAGTAGACAGGGAGGTGCAGAAACGCTGTAT. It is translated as CASSRQGGAETLY. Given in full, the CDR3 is CASSRQGGAETLYF.

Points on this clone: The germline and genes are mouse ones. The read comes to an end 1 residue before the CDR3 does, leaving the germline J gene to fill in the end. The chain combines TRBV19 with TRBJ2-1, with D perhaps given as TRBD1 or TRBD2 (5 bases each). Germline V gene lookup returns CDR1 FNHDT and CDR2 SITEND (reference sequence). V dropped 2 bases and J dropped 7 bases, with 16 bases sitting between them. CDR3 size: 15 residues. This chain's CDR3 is CASSMIAEGRAEQFF. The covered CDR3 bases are TGTGCCAGCAGTATGATTGCAGAGGGGCGAGCTGAGCAGTTC.

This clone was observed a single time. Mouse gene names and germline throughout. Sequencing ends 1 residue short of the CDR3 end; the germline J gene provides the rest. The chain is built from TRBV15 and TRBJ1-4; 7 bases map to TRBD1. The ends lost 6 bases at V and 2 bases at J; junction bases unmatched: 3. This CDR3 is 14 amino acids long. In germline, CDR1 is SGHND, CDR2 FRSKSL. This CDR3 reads CASRPGQSNERLFF. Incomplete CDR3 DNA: TGTGCCAGCAGGCCGGGACAGTCCAACGAAAGATTATTT.

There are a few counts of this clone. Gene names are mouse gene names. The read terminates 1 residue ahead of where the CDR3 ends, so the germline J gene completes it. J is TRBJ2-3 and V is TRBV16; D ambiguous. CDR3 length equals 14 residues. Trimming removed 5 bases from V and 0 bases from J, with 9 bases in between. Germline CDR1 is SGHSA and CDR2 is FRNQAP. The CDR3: CASSRESSAETLYF. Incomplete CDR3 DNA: TGTGCAAGCAGCCGGGAGTCTAGTGCAGAAACGCTGTAT.

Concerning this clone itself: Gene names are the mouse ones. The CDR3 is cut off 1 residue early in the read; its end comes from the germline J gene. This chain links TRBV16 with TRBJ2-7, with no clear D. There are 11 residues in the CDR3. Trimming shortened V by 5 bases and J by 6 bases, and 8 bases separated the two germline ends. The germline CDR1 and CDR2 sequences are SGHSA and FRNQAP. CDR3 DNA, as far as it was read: TGTGCAAGCAGCGATTTTGGTGAACAGTAC. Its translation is CASSDFGEQY. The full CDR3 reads CASSDFGEQYF. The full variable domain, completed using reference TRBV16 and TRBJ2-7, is NAGVIQTPRHKVTGKGQEATLWCEPISGHSAVFWYRQTIVQGLEFLTYFRNQAPIDDSGMPKERFSAQMPNQSHSTLKIQSTQPQDSAVYLCASSDFGEQYFGPGTRLTVL.

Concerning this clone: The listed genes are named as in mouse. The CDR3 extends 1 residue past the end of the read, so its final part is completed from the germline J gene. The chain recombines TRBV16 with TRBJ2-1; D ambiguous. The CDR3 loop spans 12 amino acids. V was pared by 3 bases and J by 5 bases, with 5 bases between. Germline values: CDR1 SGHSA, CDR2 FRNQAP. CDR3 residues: CASSFPDAEQFF. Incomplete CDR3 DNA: TGTGCAAGCAGCTTTCCAGATGCTGAGCAGTTC.

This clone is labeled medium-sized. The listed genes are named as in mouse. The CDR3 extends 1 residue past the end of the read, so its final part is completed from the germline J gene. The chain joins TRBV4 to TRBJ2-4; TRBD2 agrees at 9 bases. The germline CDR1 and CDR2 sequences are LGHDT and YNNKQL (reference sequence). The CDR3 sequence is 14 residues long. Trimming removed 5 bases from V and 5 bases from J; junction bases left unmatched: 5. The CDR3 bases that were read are TGTGCCAGCAGCCCCGGGACTGGGACAAACACCTTGTAC. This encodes CASSPGTGTNTLY. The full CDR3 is CASSPGTGTNTLYF.

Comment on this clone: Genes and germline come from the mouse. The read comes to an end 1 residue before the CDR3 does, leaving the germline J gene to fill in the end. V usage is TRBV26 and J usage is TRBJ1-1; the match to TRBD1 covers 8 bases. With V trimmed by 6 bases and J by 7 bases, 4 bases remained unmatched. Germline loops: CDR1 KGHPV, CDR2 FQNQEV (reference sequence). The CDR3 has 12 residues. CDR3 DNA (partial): TGTGCCAGCAGCCCAGGGGGCGGAGAAGTCTTC. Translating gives CASSPGGGEVF. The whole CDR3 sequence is CASSPGGGEVFF.

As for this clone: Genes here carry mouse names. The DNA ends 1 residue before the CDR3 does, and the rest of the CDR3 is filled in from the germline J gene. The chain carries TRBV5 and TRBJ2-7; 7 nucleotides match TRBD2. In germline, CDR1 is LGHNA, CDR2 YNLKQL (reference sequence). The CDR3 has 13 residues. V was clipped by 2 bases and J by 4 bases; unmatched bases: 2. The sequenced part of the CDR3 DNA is TGTGCCAGCAGCCAACTGGGGGATTATGAACAGTAC. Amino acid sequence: CASSQLGDYEQY. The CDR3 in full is CASSQLGDYEQYF.

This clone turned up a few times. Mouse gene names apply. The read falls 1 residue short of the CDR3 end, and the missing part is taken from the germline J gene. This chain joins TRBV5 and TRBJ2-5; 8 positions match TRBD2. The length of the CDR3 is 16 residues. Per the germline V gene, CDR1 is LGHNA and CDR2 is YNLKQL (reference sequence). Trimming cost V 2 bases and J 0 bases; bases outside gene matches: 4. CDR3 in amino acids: CASSQRWGANQDTQYF. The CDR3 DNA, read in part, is TGTGCCAGCAGCCAACGCTGGGGGGCCAACCAAGACACCCAGTAC.

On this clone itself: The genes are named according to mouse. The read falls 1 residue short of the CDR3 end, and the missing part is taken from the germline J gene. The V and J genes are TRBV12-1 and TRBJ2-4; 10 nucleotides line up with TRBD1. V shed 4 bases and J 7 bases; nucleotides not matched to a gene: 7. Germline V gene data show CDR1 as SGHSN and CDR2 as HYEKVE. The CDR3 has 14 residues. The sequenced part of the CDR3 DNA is TGTGCCAGCTCAACCGGGACAGGGGCGGACACCTTGTAC. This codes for CASSTGTGADTLY. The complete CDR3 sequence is CASSTGTGADTLYF.

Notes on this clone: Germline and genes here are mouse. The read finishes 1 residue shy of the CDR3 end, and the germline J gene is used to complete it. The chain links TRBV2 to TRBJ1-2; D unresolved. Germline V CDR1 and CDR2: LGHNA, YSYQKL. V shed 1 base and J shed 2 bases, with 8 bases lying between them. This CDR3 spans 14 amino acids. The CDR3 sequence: CASSQGGGNSDYTF. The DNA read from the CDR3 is TGTGCCAGCAGCCAAGGGGGAGGGAACTCCGACTACACC.